These 9 T cell receptor beta chains were sequenced from one sample in a study of blood T cell repertoires in COVID-19. TCRdb keeps only in-frame clones here, not all; method: immunoSEQ multiplex PCR. Found here are about 240,000 clones, about 80% of them singletons; the top ten hold 3% to 4.5%. Sequenced: PBMCs or T cells enriched from blood (not recorded which). Source of these receptors: a woman aged 35 to 49 who had been exposed to COVID-19.

The chain recombines TRBV9 with TRBJ1-4; D is unresolved. The length of the CDR3 is 14 residues. Germline CDR1 is SGDLS and CDR2 is YYNGEE. V was shortened by 4 bases and J by 8 bases, with 15 bases between the two germline ends. The CDR3: CASSPEGREEKLFF. DNA of the CDR3: TGTGCCAGCAGCCCAGAGGGTAGGGAAGAAAAACTGTTTTTT.

This clone was seen once. This chain joins TRBV10-3 and TRBJ1-2, with D perhaps matching TRBD1 (6 bases). This CDR3 has 14 amino acids. V dropped 0 bases and J dropped 5 bases, with 10 bases sitting between them. Germline values: CDR1 ENHRY, CDR2 SYGVKD. In nucleotides, the CDR3 is TGTGCCATCAGTGAGTCTGGGACACAGTATGGCTACACCTTC. As protein: CAISESGTQYGYTF.

The chain carries TRBV6-2 or TRBV6-3 and TRBJ1-5, with TRBD1 identical over 8 bases. Germline trimming cut 0 bases from V and 0 bases from J; bases unmatched to any gene: 1. The CDR3 loop spans 16 amino acids. CDR1 and CDR2 (germline): MNHEY, SVGEGT. The CDR3 sequence is CASSYSDRDSNQPQHF. Here the CDR3 DNA reads TGTGCCAGCAGTTACTCGGACAGGGATAGCAATCAGCCCCAGCATTTT.

V gene TRBV2 combines with J gene TRBJ2-7; 7 nucleotides line up with TRBD1. The CDR3 has 13 amino acids. The germline CDR1 and CDR2 sequences are SNHLY and FYNNEI. J gave up 4 bases and V 5 bases, and 5 bases lay outside the gene matches. The CDR3 is CASSRDSSYEQYF. In nucleotides, the CDR3 is TGTGCCAGCAGTAGGGACAGTAGTTACGAGCAGTACTTC.

The V and J genes are TRBV5-1 and TRBJ1-2, with 9 bases that match TRBD1. The CDR3 is 15 amino acids. V dropped 3 bases and J dropped 6; count of bases not matched to a gene: 9. The germline V gene has CDR1 SGHRS and CDR2 YFSETQ. As DNA, the CDR3 is TGCGCCAGCAGCTCGCCGACAGGGGGTTTGGATGGCTACACCTTC. Residues: CASSSPTGGLDGYTF. The entire variable domain, with the rest obtained from reference TRBV5-1 and TRBJ1-2, is as follows: KAGVTQTPRYLIKTRGQQVTLSCSPISGHRSVSWYQQTPGQGLQFLFEYFSETQRNKGNFPGRFSGRQFSNSRSEMNVSTLELGDSALYLCASSSPTGGLDGYTFGSGTRLTVV.

The genes are TRBV5-1 and TRBJ1-1, with TRBD1 matching 11 bases. The germline V gene has CDR1 SGHRS and CDR2 YFSETQ. V lost 1 base, J lost 7 bases, and 6 bases stayed unmatched. This CDR3 contains 15 residues. CDR3 coding DNA: TGCGCCAGCAGCTTGCGGGGACAGGGGGGTGATGAAGCTTTCTTT. Residues: CASSLRGQGGDEAFF.

This clone appeared once. V gene TRBV14 combines with J gene TRBJ1-1; possible D gene TRBD1, 5 bases. Germline V gene data show CDR1 as SGHDN and CDR2 as FVKESK. V was pared by 3 bases and J by 5 bases, with 22 bases between. The CDR3 totals 17 residues. For the CDR3, the DNA is TGTGCCAGCAGCCACCGCGGGGCGTCTGATGCGACAACTGAAGCTTTCTTT. Its translation is CASSHRGASDATTEAFF.

The chain links TRBV19 to TRBJ2-1; 12 bases are a match to TRBD2. The CDR3 consists of 17 residues. J was trimmed by 3 bases and V by 6 bases; bases with no gene match: 9. Per the germline V gene, CDR1 is LNHDA and CDR2 is SQIVND (reference sequence). CDR3: CASRITSGGTYYNEQFF. Here the CDR3 DNA reads TGTGCCAGTAGGATTACTAGCGGGGGGACCTACTACAATGAGCAGTTCTTC.

The genes are TRBV2 and TRBJ1-2; D uncertain. The CDR3 has 14 residues. V dropped 4 bases and J dropped 4 bases, with 13 bases sitting between them. Per germline, CDR1 SNHLY and CDR2 FYNNEI. The CDR3 nucleotides read TGTGCCAGCAGTGTTGGAGGGATCGGCTATGGCTACACCTTC. Protein: CASSVGGIGYGYTF.